This T cell receptor beta chain was captured by sequencing in a study of identifying expanded T cells in peripheral blood (dated by TCRdb to the late 2010s). Background for the entire study: Technical replicates were generated by sequencing separate aliquots of the same genomic DNA pool, with four replicates compared pairwise.

Spanning cysteine to phenylalanine, the CDR3 consists of 14 amino acids. CDR3 DNA is the only sequence kept; it has 42 bases, read in frame from the first base. V is clipped by 7 bases and J by 2 bases, and the sequence between their germline boundaries is 12 bases long. According to the germline V gene, CDR1 reads SGHTA and CDR2 reads FQGNSA. TCRbeta CDR3 regions were profiled by bias-controlled multiplex PCR amplification of genomic DNA with the immunoSEQ Assay. The original methods were these. The absolute abundance of each unique TCRbeta CDR3 region was quantified after sequences were collapsed and filtered. Two models were used to test differential abundance: a binomial model (Fisher-equivalent) and a beta-binomial model that adds time-dependent variance fitted from healthy donors. Clones with fewer than 5 combined templates were removed, and a clone was called differentially abundant if the clone's Benjamini-Hochberg FDR was below 0.01. The form v = (b*log(k)+a)^2 was used to model beta-binomial variance as a function of total template count across the two samples. TCRdb holds this immuneACCESS table with in-frame rearrangements only. Some clones are missing; in checked studies, unresolved V genes explain under half, and the rest has no known cause. V, J and clone size derive from that table, while D and trimming were established from the DNA sequence. The sample table contains 100,000 or so clones; only one count was recorded for roughly 89% of them. 17% of the sample is in the top ten clones.

During the collection period, no infections or other immune events were recorded for the healthy donors. To calibrate time-dependent variance in a beta-binomial model of T-cell clone differential abundance, blood repertoires from healthy donors were used as a training cohort. The training cohort included around ten healthy donors, of whom 3 were female and 7 were male. An age range of roughly 25 to 65 years, with an average of 43 years, was recorded for the donors. Obtained from a commercial supplier, whole blood was collected from each healthy donor at three time points set around 13 days apart. Genomic DNA was extracted from unsorted whole blood for immunosequencing. The full study reports these points: Approximately 1.2 differentially abundant clones were flagged by the binomial model between technical replicates, whereas about 16 and 20 were flagged over around two weeks and four weeks, respectively. The authors expected that biological variance in healthy repertoires might rise further over much longer intervals, such as months to years. Variance in clone template counts between roughly 2-week samples significantly increased with total template count across all healthy donors. The beta-binomial model significantly reduced the number of clones called differentially abundant and the false-positive rate across all healthy-donor time intervals.

Turning to this clone: Its antigen has not been determined. Base qualities are not recorded, but no much larger clone differs from it by a single base.

The sequenced material came from blood. This TCR derives from a person between 18 and 75 years old in good health. The chain employs TRBV7-2 and TRBJ1-3; too little of a D gene remains to name it. The CDR3 protein: CASTPGGAGNTIYF. The bases read TGTGCCAGCACCCCGGGCGGGGCTGGAAACACCATATATTTT.